This T cell receptor (beta chain) is from a study of blood T cells in healthy people across ages. Germline CDR1 is DFQATT and CDR2 is SNEGSKA (reference sequence). CDR3 length: 11 amino acids. J gave up 13 bases and V 7 bases, and 12 bases lay outside the gene matches. Each sample yielded at least 6.5 million isolated PBMCs. Notes on the study in general: In these data, TCR beta diversity tracked strongly with naive T cell percentage. Roughly linearly, TCR beta diversity per million T cells fell as age increased.

This clonotype has more than one count but fewer than ten. Its antigen is still unknown. Alongside a J-beta primer mix, a sample-barcoded 5' primer served in a second PCR lasting about 7 to 12 cycles. A 12-random-nucleotide template-switch adaptor tagged each cDNA molecule. TCRdb itself ran the 5' RACE reads through MiXCR, one entry per CDR3 protein. The sample has 500,000 to 600,000 distinct CDR3 sequences; 27% are singletons. The source of this sequence is a woman aged 70-85 years in good health. The gene calls are TRBV20-1 and TRBJ1-2, with 7 bases identical to TRBD1. Sequencing was carried out using blood. CDR3 nucleotides: TGCAGTGTAATGACAGGGTTAAAACCCACCTTC. Amino acid sequence: CSVMTGLKPTF.